These 9 T cell receptor beta chains were all obtained from the same sample, sequenced in a study of spatial heterogeneity in lung cancer. The time point denotes: sample taken at primary tumor resection. Whole RNA obtained from tumor, nontumor lung or frozen PBMC underwent sequencing without sorting. TCRdb re-called the 5' RACE reads through MiXCR, storing one row per CDR3 protein. The data contain around 13,000 distinct CDR3 sequences, over 5% of them singletons. Sequencing used lung tumor tissue, obtained at surgery. The source of these receptors is a human donor with early-stage non-small cell lung cancer.

There are many counts of this clonotype. A library prepared for alpha chains yielded this beta chain as an off-target read; its size is of little meaning. The chain joins TRBV7-9 to TRBJ1-2; no clear D. V lost 6 bases to trimming and J lost 8 bases, with 19 bases between them. The CDR3 consists of 14 residues. The germline CDR1 and CDR2 sequences are SEHNR and FQNEAQ (reference sequence). The CDR3 sequence is CASSRSTLEGGYTF. In DNA form, the CDR3 reads TGTGCCAGCAGTCGATCAACCCTCGAGGGCGGCTACACCTTC.

This clonotype was detected many times. As an off-target read in a library built for alpha chains, this beta chain has a frequency of little significance. The chain combines TRBV29-1 with TRBJ1-2; D unresolved. Looked up from germline, CDR1 is SQVTM and CDR2 is ANQGSEA. This CDR3 contains 16 residues. Trimming left V 3 bases short and J 1 base short, with 18 bases between. The CDR3 DNA follows: TGCAGCGTTGACGAGACAATGGGCACCCGTAACTATGGCTACACCTTC. This encodes CSVDETMGTRNYGYTF.

This clonotype has at least ten counts. A library prepared for alpha chains yielded this beta chain as an off-target read; its size is of little meaning. The chain combines TRBV15 with TRBJ1-2; D gene unclear. Looked up from germline, CDR1 is LNHNV and CDR2 is YYDKDF (reference sequence). CDR3 length: 14 amino acids. Trimming cost V 8 bases and J 4 bases, with 17 bases left between them. CDR3 sequence (DNA): TGTGCCACCCAACTGGGGTTCAGTTCCTATGGCTACACCTTC. Protein product: CATQLGFSSYGYTF.

This clonotype was counted many times. This beta chain is a stray read from a library made for alpha chains; its abundance is not meaningful. The rearrangement links TRBV9 to TRBJ1-2, with 7 bases fitting TRBD1. CDR3 length: 17 residues. V was pared by 3 bases and J by 5 bases, with 16 bases of the junction left unmatched. Germline CDR1 is SGDLS and CDR2 is YYNGEE. CDR3 DNA: TGTGCCAGCAGCGCCTTTTTCACCTTACAGGGGAGGTATGGCTACACCTTC. Protein sequence: CASSAFFTLQGRYGYTF.

This clonotype appeared many times. Because this beta chain is a stray read in a library intended to capture alpha chains, its abundance should not be given much weight. The chain has TRBV12-3 or TRBV12-4 and TRBJ1-2; perhaps TRBD1 as D (6 bases). This CDR3 comprises 13 residues. Trimming removed 8 bases from V and 8 bases from J, with 18 bases in between. The CDR3 sequence is CASHSGDPMGYTF. In DNA form, the CDR3 reads TGTGCCAGCCACTCAGGGGACCCTATGGGCTACACCTTC.

This clonotype was counted at least ten times. The library was built for alpha chains, so this beta chain is an off-target read and its size means little. The chain joins TRBV6-2 or TRBV6-3 to TRBJ2-5; D is possibly TRBD1 (6 bases). Trimming stripped 4 bases from V and 1 base from J, with 10 bases between. This CDR3 is built from 14 residues. The germline V gene has CDR1 MNHEY and CDR2 SVGEGT. DNA of the CDR3: TGTGCCAGCAGTTCCCTGACAGGCCAAGAGACCCAGTACTTC. The encoded protein is CASSSLTGQETQYF.

This clonotype was recorded at least ten times. This beta chain slipped into a library made for alpha chains as a stray read, so its size is not meaningful. The gene calls are TRBV20-1 and TRBJ2-3, with 10 bases matching TRBD2. The V gene's germline CDR1 is DFQATT and CDR2 SNEGSKA (reference sequence). This CDR3 comprises 14 residues. The ends lost 4 bases at V and 6 bases at J; junction bases unmatched: 7. For the CDR3, the DNA is TGCAGTGCTAAAGCGGGAGGGCTTGGTGATACGCAGTATTTT. Its translation is CSAKAGGLGDTQYF.

This clonotype was counted at least ten times. The library was built for alpha chains, so this beta chain is an off-target read and its size means little. The V and J genes are TRBV20-1 and TRBJ1-4, with D perhaps matching TRBD1 (6 bases). There are 14 residues in the CDR3. Trimming shortened V by 6 bases and J by 8 bases, and 19 bases separated the two germline ends. In germline, CDR1 is DFQATT, CDR2 SNEGSKA (reference sequence). CDR3 nucleotide sequence: TGCAGTGCGACCTCCGGGACATGGGGAGAAAAACTGTTTTTT. The encoded protein is CSATSGTWGEKLFF.

This clonotype was seen at least ten times. With the library built for alpha chains, this beta chain is off target and its frequency is not meaningful. The chain is built from TRBV7-2 and TRBJ2-5; TRBD2 agrees at 16 bases. The CDR3 is 17 residues long. The V and J ends lost 4 bases and 4 bases, in that order; junction bases with no gene match: 6. Germline assignment: CDR1 SGHTA and CDR2 FQGNSA. CDR3 region: CASSSGTSGGALETQYF. Written as DNA, the CDR3 is TGTGCCAGCAGCTCCGGGACTAGCGGGGGGGCCTTAGAGACCCAGTACTTC.